The sequence of this TCR beta chain was determined in a study of shared clonotypes between healthy human individuals. All donors were healthy HIV-negative adults lacking recent acute infections or vaccinations. Under the authors' procedure: With immunoSEQ giving junction-only sequences and no quality scores, filtering differed. TCRdb's copy holds only in-frame clones and misses some; the assay was immunoSEQ multiplex PCR. The V and J calls and clone size come from that table; D and trimming were worked out from the DNA. Among more than 200,000 clones listed, 65% to 70% were seen once. Sequenced material: memory CD4+ T cells sorted from blood. Subset noted: CD45RA-negative fraction. This TCR came from a man aged 30 to 39 in good health.

The CDR3 coding sequence is TGCGCCAGCAGTTACACAGGGGGCGCGGGTGAAAAACTGTTTTTT. Translating gives CASSYTGGAGEKLFF. The genes are TRBV5-1 and TRBJ1-4; 9 bases align to TRBD1. Germline V gene data show CDR1 as SGHRS and CDR2 as YFSETQ. CDR3 length: 15 residues. V dropped 5 bases and J dropped 7; count of bases not matched to a gene: 9.